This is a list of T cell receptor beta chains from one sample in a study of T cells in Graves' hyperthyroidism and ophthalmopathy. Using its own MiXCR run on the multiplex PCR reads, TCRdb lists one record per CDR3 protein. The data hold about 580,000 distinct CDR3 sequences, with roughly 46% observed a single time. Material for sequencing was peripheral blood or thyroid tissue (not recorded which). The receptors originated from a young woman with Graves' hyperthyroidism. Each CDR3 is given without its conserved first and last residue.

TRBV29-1,SLAGEGTGELF
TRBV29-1,SQVGTSHTYEQY
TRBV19,ASSQEPQGQQY
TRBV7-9,ASSSGDQPQH
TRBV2,ASNTSGGTSGAYEH
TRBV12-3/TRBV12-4,ASRTRDSQPQH
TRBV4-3,ASSLRLAGGAF
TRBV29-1,SVEEQQGEGYGYT
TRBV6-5,ASSYPGTNYGYT
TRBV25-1,ASSLELAGVVEQF
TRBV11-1,VSSLEAGSTDTQY
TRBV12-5,ASGGLAGVRGTQY
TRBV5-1,ASRPVTSGRHEQY
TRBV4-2,ASRAGLGEQY
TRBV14,ASGMTGGKETQY
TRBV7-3,ASSLPPGHEQY
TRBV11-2,ASSRWTQETQY
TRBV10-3,AISAPWDSGRATEQL
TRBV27,ASSRQEGQPQH
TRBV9,ASSSDGSSYEQY
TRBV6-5,ASSEAGLADNEQF
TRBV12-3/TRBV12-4,ASSGKFFTGIQETQY
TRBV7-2,ASSLNLGTRHNEQF
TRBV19,ASSIGGLAGGGNTGELF
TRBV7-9,ASSRQGGYT
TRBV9,ASSDSAGSSGNTIY
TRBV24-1,ATSTGGEQY
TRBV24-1,ATSLRDTGELF
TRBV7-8,ASSLLLVDTQY
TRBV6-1,ASIESDEQF
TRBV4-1,ASSQLPRRATNEKLF
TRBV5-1,ASSLGSSNQPQH
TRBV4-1,ASSQAPGRNTEAF
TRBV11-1,ASSLANGRAPTGELF
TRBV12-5,ASRSGTSAF
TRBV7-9,ASNPEGSGANVLT
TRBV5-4,ASSLGLSNNEQF
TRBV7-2,ANSLNSGAGELF
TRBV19,ASMRGNMNTEAF
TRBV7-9,ASSRWDSYDNEQF
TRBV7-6,ASSLGEREHTGELF
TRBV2,ASRSWGELF
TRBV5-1,ASSPGSVYEQY
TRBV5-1,ASSLGREGNIQY
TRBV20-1,SASGGSRD
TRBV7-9,ASSLGWRSRNTEAF
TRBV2,ASTRSGTGHAF
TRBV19,ASSGIEAF
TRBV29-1,SVLGQGASEQY
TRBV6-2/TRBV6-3,ASSTRRDSYEQY
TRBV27,ASRGQTIYEQY
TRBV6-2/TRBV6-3,ASSNLGGTGETQY
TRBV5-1,ASSSGWREVPYEQY
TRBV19,ASSTSPGEAF
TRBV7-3,ASSTGLAPTDTQY